The rows below give T cell receptor beta chains drawn from one sample of a study of spatial heterogeneity in lung cancer. From the 5' RACE reads, TCRdb called clonotypes with MiXCR, one entry per CDR3 protein. The profile shows about 52,000 distinct CDR3 sequences, roughly 7.4% of them singletons. The sequenced sample was PBMCs, obtained at follow-up. The origin of the receptors is a female donor with early-stage non-small cell lung cancer. The CDR3 runs from the conserved cysteine through the conserved F or W. A D gene is named only where the DNA matches it firmly. Rows give clone size only sometimes, using once, few, many, or a class for an expanded clone.

d_call j_call clone_size v_call cdr3_aa cdr3_nt
NA TRBJ2-6 NA TRBV12-3/TRBV12-4 CASSRSGANVLTF TGTGCCAGCAGCAGATCTGGGGCCAACGTCCTGACTTTC
TRBD1 TRBJ1-5 NA TRBV7-2 CASVGQGAYSNQPQHF TGTGCCAGCGTGGGACAGGGGGCGTATAGCAATCAGCCCCAGCATTTT
NA TRBJ2-3 many TRBV19 CASSISAGITDTQYF TGTGCCAGTAGTATATCGGCGGGGATCACAGATACGCAGTATTTT
NA TRBJ2-6 many TRBV3-1 CASSRTGANVLTF TGTGCCAGCAGCCGAACTGGGGCCAACGTCCTGACTTTC
TRBD1 TRBJ1-1 many TRBV6-6 CASSGGQGEAFF TGTGCCAGCAGTGGGGGACAGGGGGAAGCTTTCTTT
TRBD1 TRBJ2-2 many TRBV7-2 CASSRDRRNTGELFF TGTGCCAGCAGCCGGGACAGGAGAAACACCGGGGAGCTGTTTTTT
NA TRBJ2-5 few TRBV27 CAIGTFGETQYF TGTGCCATCGGGACTTTTGGGGAGACCCAGTACTTC
TRBD1 TRBJ1-1 many TRBV6-2/TRBV6-3 CASSYHNTGGTEAFF TGTGCCAGCAGTTACCACAACACAGGGGGCACTGAAGCTTTCTTT
NA TRBJ1-1 many TRBV5-1 CASSLRGGKGFMNTEAFF TGCGCCAGCAGCTTAAGGGGCGGGAAAGGGTTTATGAACACTGAAGCTTTCTTT
TRBD2 TRBJ2-3 many TRBV20-1 CSAGTGTSGTDTQYF TGCAGTGCTGGGACCGGGACTAGCGGCACAGATACGCAGTATTTT
NA TRBJ2-3 NA TRBV3-1 CASSSVGRTDTQYF TGTGCCAGCAGCTCCGTGGGTCGGACAGATACGCAGTATTTT